A single sample is the source of the 26 T cell receptor beta chains below, sequenced in a study of blood T cells in healthy people across ages. The use of a sample-barcoded 5' primer and a J-beta primer mix characterized a second PCR of roughly 7 to 11 cycles. TCRdb re-called the 5' RACE reads through MiXCR, storing one row per CDR3 protein. The data show 630,000 or so distinct CDR3 sequences, roughly 30% seen once. The source material was blood. These receptors came from a woman over 75 in good health.

The table lists this clonotype with many counts. This sequence joins TRBV11-2 and TRBJ2-1, with 10 nucleotides matching TRBD2. The CDR3 is 17 residues long. V shed 0 bases, J shed 12 bases, and the junction held 14 bases outside the gene matches. The germline V gene encodes CDR1 SGHAT and CDR2 FQNNGV. The CDR3 coding sequence is TGTGCCAGCAGCTTAGACCCCTCTAGCGGGGGCCGCGGGGGGCAGTTCTTC. Protein: CASSLDPSSGGRGGQFF.

A remark on this clonotype: A much bigger clone sits one base away, suggesting this may be a read error. The CDR3 sequence is CASSFTPSGGAHNEQYF. The CDR3, as DNA: TGTGCCAGCAGCTTCACCCCTAGCGGGGGGGCCCACAATGAGCAGTACTTC. V usage is TRBV5-6 and J usage is TRBJ2-1; TRBD2 agrees at 12 bases. The J call may be faulty, since TRBJ2-7 better matches the DNA end. This CDR3 comprises 17 residues. Germline CDR1 and CDR2: SGHDT and YYEEEE.

J is TRBJ2-7 and V is TRBV7-2, with D uncertain. V dropped 0 bases and J dropped 7 bases, with 7 bases sitting between them. This CDR3 is built from 12 residues. Germline V CDR1 and CDR2: SGHTA, FQGNSA. The CDR3 bases are TGTGCCAGCAGCTTAGCGCTCAATGAGCAGTACTTC. It encodes CASSLALNEQYF.

This clonotype was seen many times. The J gene is TRBJ2-1, the V gene TRBV5-8, with D perhaps matching TRBD1 or TRBD2 (6 bases each). The CDR3 totals 15 residues. The V end was cut by 4 bases, the J end by 4 bases, with 15 bases between. Germline CDR1 reads SGHTS; CDR2 reads YDEGEE. The CDR3 sequence: CASSHLWGAYNEQFF. CDR3 nucleotide sequence: TGTGCCAGCAGCCACCTTTGGGGGGCTTACAATGAGCAGTTCTTC.

Ten or more counts support this clonotype. The chain has TRBV10-3 and TRBJ2-7; tentative D call: TRBD1 (6 bases). Trimming left V 5 bases short and J 3 bases short, with 8 bases between. Germline loops: CDR1 ENHRY, CDR2 SYGVKD. The CDR3 spans 12 residues. CDR3 nucleotides: TGTGCCATCAGTACAGGGAACTACGAGCAGTACTTC. This translates into CAISTGNYEQYF.

This clonotype occurred a few times. The chain joins TRBV2 to TRBJ1-5; D may be TRBD1 (5 bases). The CDR3 consists of 14 residues. Trimming cost V 6 bases and J 1 base, with 10 bases left between them. Germline CDR1 reads SNHLY; CDR2 reads FYNNEI. CDR3 sequence reads: CASRWDESNQPQHF. In DNA form, the CDR3 reads TGTGCCAGCAGATGGGACGAGAGCAATCAGCCCCAGCATTTT.

This clonotype was seen ten or more times. The chain couples TRBV9 to TRBJ1-6; 7 bases map to TRBD1. Germline V CDR1 and CDR2: SGDLS, YYNGEE. This CDR3 comprises 13 residues. The J segment lost 10 bases and the V segment lost 2 bases, leaving 3 bases of the junction unmatched. DNA for the CDR3: TGTGCCAGCAGCGTGCAACAGGGGTCACCCCTCCACTTT. Amino acids: CASSVQQGSPLHF. Filled out from reference TRBV9 and TRBJ1-6, the complete variable domain reads DSGVTQTPKHLITATGQRVTLRCSPRSGDLSVYWYQQSLDQGLQFLIQYYNGEERAKGNILERFSAQQFPDLHSELNLSSLELGDSALYFCASSVQQGSPLHFGNGTRLTVT.

This clonotype was recorded many times. V usage is TRBV5-4 and J usage is TRBJ2-7; D possibly corresponds to TRBD1 (5 bases). Deletions cut 4 bases from V and 6 bases from J, with 11 bases between. CDR1 and CDR2 (germline): SGHNT, YYREEE (reference sequence). The CDR3 consists of 12 residues. DNA of the CDR3: TGTGCCAGCAGCACGACAGCCTCCGAGCAGTACTTC. It encodes CASSTTASEQYF.

This chain links TRBV9 with TRBJ1-6, with D unresolved. This CDR3 spans 14 amino acids. Germline V gives CDR1 SGDLS, CDR2 YYNGEE. The germline V and J ends were trimmed by 3 bases and 13 bases, with 17 bases remaining between them. The CDR3 DNA sequence: TGTGCCAGCAGCGCCCTCGACTCGCGTGGCCCCCTCCACTTT. This translates into CASSALDSRGPLHF.

This clonotype was detected ten times or more. The chain is built from TRBV7-3 and TRBJ1-1; tentative D call: TRBD1 (5 bases). CDR3 length equals 15 residues. Trimming took off 7 bases at V and 3 bases at J, with 18 bases between the two ends. The germline gives CDR1 SGHTA, CDR2 FQGTGA. The DNA of the CDR3 is TGTGCCAGCACCCTTTCCAGGGTCCAGGACACTGAAGCTTTCTTT. Translation gives CASTLSRVQDTEAFF.

Worth noting for this clonotype: At one boundary the junction diverges from the germline segment, which might be a read error. V and J are TRBV12-3 or TRBV12-4 and TRBJ1-4; TRBD1 agrees at 8 bases. CDR3 size: 15 residues. Here the CDR3 DNA reads TGTGCCGGCAGTTCCGGACAGGGACCGGGGGAAAAACTGTTTTTT. This sequence encodes CAGSSGQGPGEKLFF.

The table lists this clonotype with many counts. The chain links TRBV3-1 to TRBJ2-1; D call uncertain. Germline-derived CDR1 and CDR2 are LGHDT and YNNKEL (reference sequence). Trimming stripped 4 bases from V and 2 bases from J, with 12 bases between. This CDR3 has 15 amino acids. CDR3 sequence: CASSPPVRPYNEQFF. The CDR3 nucleotides read TGTGCCAGCAGCCCTCCCGTACGGCCCTACAATGAGCAGTTCTTC.

As regards this clonotype: One junction end disagrees with the germline gene, perhaps due to a read error. V gene TRBV28 combines with J gene TRBJ2-3; a possible D gene is TRBD1 (5 bases). This CDR3 is 13 amino acids long. CDR1 MDHEN and CDR2 SYDVKM come from the germline V gene. The CDR3 spells CASSLPRVDTQDF. In nucleotides, the CDR3 is TGTGCCAGCAGTCTACCCAGGGTGGATACGCAGGATTTT.

The table lists this clonotype with many counts. It may be a read error: a sequence one base away is much more abundant. The chain recombines TRBV5-1 with TRBJ2-5; 7 positions agree with TRBD1. The CDR3 is made up of 15 amino acids. CDR1 SGHRS and CDR2 YFSETQ come from the germline V gene. V lost 0 bases to trimming and J lost 11 bases; unmatched junction nucleotides: 13. CDR3 region: CASSLGQGYYNEQYF. The CDR3 coding sequence is TGCGCCAGCAGCTTGGGACAGGGATATTACAATGAGCAGTACTTC.

Regarding this clonotype: Just one base apart from a much larger clone, this may be a read error. The gene calls are TRBV12-3 or TRBV12-4 and TRBJ2-3, with 9 nucleotides matching TRBD1. After removal of 5 bases from V and 5 bases from J, the junction contained 8 bases not matched to a gene. The CDR3 sequence is 15 residues long. CDR3 in amino acids: CASSVGTGIGDTQYF. The CDR3 nucleotides are TGTGCCAGCAGTGTAGGGACAGGGATAGGAGATACGCAGTATTTT.

This clonotype was seen repeatedly, ten times or more. V gene TRBV14 combines with J gene TRBJ2-7, with 7 bases that match TRBD1. With V trimmed by 1 base and J by 0 bases, 3 bases remained unmatched. Germline-derived CDR1 and CDR2 are SGHDN and FVKESK. The CDR3 sequence is 15 residues long. The CDR3 here is CASSQVQGFSYEQYF. The CDR3 nucleotides read TGTGCCAGCAGCCAAGTACAGGGGTTCTCCTACGAGCAGTACTTC.

The CDR3 DNA sequence: TGTGCCAGCAGCCAAAACGGCCTTAACACTGAAGCTTTCTTT. It codes for CASSQNGLNTEAFF. The rearrangement joins TRBV3-1 to TRBJ1-1, with D unclear. Germline-derived CDR1 and CDR2 are LGHDT and YNNKEL (reference sequence). V gave up 2 bases and J gave up 2 bases, with 9 bases separating them. The CDR3 contains 14 residues.

At least ten counts were recorded for this clonotype. The V gene is TRBV7-2, the J gene TRBJ2-3; TRBD1 matches at 9 bases. Germline V CDR1 and CDR2: SGHTA, FQGNSA. The CDR3 totals 15 residues. J lost 6 bases, V lost 4 bases, and 8 bases had no gene match. The CDR3 DNA reads as TGTGCCAGCAGCTCCCGACAGGGGGGTAAGGATACGCAGTATTTT. Its translation: CASSSRQGGKDTQYF. The full variable domain, with the rest looked up from reference TRBV7-2 and TRBJ2-3, is GAGVSQSPSNKVTEKGKDVELRCDPISGHTALYWYRQSLGQGLEFLIYFQGNSAPDKSGLPSDRFSAERTGGSVSTLTIQRTQQEDSAVYLCASSSRQGGKDTQYFGPGTRLTVL.

Comments on this clonotype: This sequence may be a read error, since a much larger clone differs from it by one base. No conserved phenylalanine or tryptophan is present at the end of the CDR3, so a read error is the likely explanation. CDR3 coding DNA: TGTGCCAGCAGCCCCTCCTCGGGGGGCTACACTGAAGCTTTCTAT. Its translation: CASSPSSGGYTEAFY. V is TRBV7-9 and J is TRBJ1-1, with D possibly being TRBD1 (6 bases). This CDR3 is 15 amino acids long. Per germline, CDR1 SEHNR and CDR2 FQNEAQ (reference sequence). V shed 5 bases and J shed 3 bases, with 16 bases lying between them.

The chain joins TRBV12-3 or TRBV12-4 to TRBJ1-6, with D tentatively TRBD1 (6 bases). The CDR3 is 16 amino acids. The ends were cut back, 3 bases at V and 0 bases at J, with 9 bases in the middle. CDR3 amino acids: CASSFRGSSYNSPLHF. The CDR3 DNA sequence: TGTGCCAGCAGTTTCAGGGGAAGCTCCTATAATTCACCCCTCCACTTT.

The gene calls are TRBV27 and TRBJ1-5; 11 positions match TRBD1. Trimming cost V 0 bases and J 0 bases; bases outside gene matches: 13. This CDR3 is 21 amino acids long. The germline V gene has CDR1 MNHEY and CDR2 SMNVEV (reference sequence). CDR3 in DNA: TGTGCCAGCAGTTTATCGGACCCCCCGGGACAGGGGGTGTATAGCAATCAGCCCCAGCATTTT. It encodes CASSLSDPPGQGVYSNQPQHF.

This clonotype was seen repeatedly, ten times or more. This chain connects TRBV30 to TRBJ1-2; 9 nucleotides align to TRBD1. V lost 3 bases and J lost 5; bases outside the gene matches: 4. Germline loops: CDR1 GTSNPN, CDR2 SVGIG (reference sequence). This CDR3 has 13 residues. CDR3 in DNA: TGTGCCTGGAGGGGAGGACAGGGGTATGGCTACACCTTC. Protein product: CAWRGGQGYGYTF.

Details on this clonotype: A much more abundant neighbour one base away suggests this may be a read error. The CDR3 protein is CASSLVHGSPPHF. The CDR3 nucleotides are TGTGCCAGCAGTTTAGTGCATGGTTCACCCCCCCACTTT. J is TRBJ1-6 and V is TRBV12-3 or TRBV12-4; no reliable D call. The CDR3 loop spans 13 amino acids.

This clonotype showed up just once. Mismatch with germline at one junction end may stem from a read error. The chain recombines TRBV7-2 with TRBJ2-1; 11 positions agree with TRBD2. Looked up from germline, CDR1 is SGHTA and CDR2 is FQGNSA. The CDR3 is made up of 16 amino acids. The CDR3: CACSFLQVASGGPTFF. In nucleotides, the CDR3 is TGTGCCTGCAGCTTCCTGCAGGTGGCTAGCGGGGGGCCTACGTTCTTC.

Many counts were recorded for this clonotype. J is TRBJ2-3 and V is TRBV10-3, with 9 bases that match TRBD1. With 6 bases clipped from V and 2 bases from J, the junction kept 9 bases outside the gene matches. The CDR3 runs 16 residues. Germline-derived CDR1 and CDR2 are ENHRY and SYGVKD. This CDR3 reads CAIRETGGLVTDTQYF. CDR3 in DNA: TGTGCCATCAGGGAAACAGGGGGCCTGGTCACAGATACGCAGTATTTT.

About this clonotype itself: This sequence may be a read error, since a much larger clone differs from it by one base. The CDR3 reads CASSLLRGGPGRGGNEQFF. CDR3 coding DNA: TGTGCCAGCAGTTTATTGCGGGGGGGGCCAGGAAGAGGCGGGAATGAGCAGTTCTTC. The chain recombines TRBV27 with TRBJ2-1; 9 bases match TRBD2. Germline CDR1 reads MNHEY; CDR2 reads SMNVEV (reference sequence). The CDR3 runs to 19 residues. V lost 1 base and J lost 7; bases outside the gene matches: 17.